The entry that follows covers one T cell receptor (beta chain) sequence. Every PCR was spiked with synthetic TCR analog templates. Clones were read by immunoSEQ multiplex PCR, and TCRdb kept only the in-frame ones, dropping some. The top ten clones hold under 3.5% of a sample with around 56,000 clones, roughly 84% of them seen once. The data belong to a study of PD-L1 blockade in urothelial cancer. Study in general: Patients commenced atezolizumab in about 2014, and it was given at 1,200 mg intravenously every 3 weeks. Each participant's history included 0 to 3 prior chemotherapy regimens. Across blood samples, T cells had a median count of 141,255.

The length of the CDR3 is 16 residues. Sequences were derived from PBMCs, sampled around atezolizumab (anti-PD-L1) treatment. The receptor was derived from a man aged 45-65 years with urothelial cancer. The chain links TRBV21-1 to TRBJ2-7; the table names TRBD2, a call not compared with the DNA. TRBV21-1 is listed as a pseudogene. The CDR3 is CASSRDISGSVYEQYF. Here the CDR3 DNA reads TGTGCCAGCAGCCGCGACATTAGCGGGAGTGTTTACGAGCAGTACTTC.